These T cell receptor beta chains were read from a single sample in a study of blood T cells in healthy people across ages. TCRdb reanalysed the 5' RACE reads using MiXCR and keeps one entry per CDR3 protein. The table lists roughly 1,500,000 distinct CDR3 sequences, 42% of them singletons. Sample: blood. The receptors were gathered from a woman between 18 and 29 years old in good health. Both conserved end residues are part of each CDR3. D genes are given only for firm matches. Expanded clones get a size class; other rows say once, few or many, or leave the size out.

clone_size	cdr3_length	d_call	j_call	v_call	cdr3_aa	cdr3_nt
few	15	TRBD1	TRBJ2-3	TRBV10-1	CASSERTGGPDTQYF	TGCGCCAGCAGTGAGAGGACAGGGGGCCCAGATACGCAGTATTTT
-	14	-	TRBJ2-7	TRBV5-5	CASSFSSLGYEQYF	TGTGCCAGCAGCTTCTCGAGCCTGGGGTACGAGCAGTACTTC
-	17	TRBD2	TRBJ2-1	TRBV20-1	CSARGGGETTSYNEQFF	TGCAGTGCTAGAGGCGGGGGGGAGACCACCTCCTACAATGAGCAGTTCTTC
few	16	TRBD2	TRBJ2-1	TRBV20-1	CSARPGTSGRNNEQFF	TGCAGTGCTAGGCCCGGGACTAGCGGGAGGAATAATGAGCAGTTCTTC
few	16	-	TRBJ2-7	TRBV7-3	CASSCKPAGFTYEQYF	TGTGCCAGCAGCTGCAAACCGGCTGGGTTTACCTACGAGCAGTACTTC
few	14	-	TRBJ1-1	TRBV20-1	CSARGGGMNTEAFF	TGCAGTGCTAGGGGCGGAGGGATGAACACTGAAGCTTTCTTT
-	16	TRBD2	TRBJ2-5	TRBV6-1	CASNSAVGLVVGEQYF	TGTGCCAGCAACTCCGCCGTGGGACTAGTTGTCGGTGAGCAGTACTTC
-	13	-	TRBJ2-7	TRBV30	CAWRGTLAYEQYF	TGTGCCTGGAGAGGGACCCTAGCCTACGAGCAGTACTTC
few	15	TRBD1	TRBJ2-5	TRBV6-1	CASRDLDRGYETQYF	TGTGCCAGCAGGGATTTGGACAGGGGGTACGAGACCCAGTACTTC
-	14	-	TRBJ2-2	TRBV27	CASSSFANTGELFF	TGTGCCAGCAGTTCGTTTGCGAACACCGGGGAGCTGTTTTTT
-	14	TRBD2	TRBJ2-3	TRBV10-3	CAIARTSGTDTQYF	TGTGCCATCGCTCGGACTAGCGGGACAGATACGCAGTATTTT
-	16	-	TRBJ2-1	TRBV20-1	CSAREVSGSSYNEQFF	TGCAGTGCTAGAGAGGTTAGCGGCAGCTCCTACAATGAGCAGTTCTTC
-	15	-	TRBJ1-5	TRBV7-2	CAGSPDSYSNQPQHF	TGTGCCGGCAGCCCAGACAGTTATAGCAATCAGCCCCAGCATTTT
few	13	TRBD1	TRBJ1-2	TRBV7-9	CASSLTGIYGYTF	TGTGCCAGCAGCTTGACAGGGATCTATGGCTACACCTTC
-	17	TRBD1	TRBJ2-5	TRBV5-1	CASSLAERTGAGETQYF	TGCGCCAGCAGCTTGGCTGAGCGGACAGGGGCAGGGGAGACCCAGTACTTC
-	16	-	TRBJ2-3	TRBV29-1	CSPDRAAGSSTDTQYF	TGCAGCCCCGACCGGGCGGCGGGAAGCAGCACAGATACGCAGTATTTT
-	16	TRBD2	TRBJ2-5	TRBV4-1	CASSRLSGTSEETQYF	TGCGCCAGCAGCCGGCTCTCCGGGACTAGCGAAGAGACCCAGTACTTC
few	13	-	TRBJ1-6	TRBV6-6	CASAGGGDSPLHF	TGTGCCTCTGCCGGGGGAGGGGATTCACCCCTCCACTTT
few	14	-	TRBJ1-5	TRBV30	CAWSVGQGSQPQHF	TGTGCCTGGAGTGTCGGGCAGGGAAGTCAGCCCCAGCATTTT
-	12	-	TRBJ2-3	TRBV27	CASRDLRDTQYF	TGTGCCAGCAGGGACTTAAGGGATACGCAGTATTTT
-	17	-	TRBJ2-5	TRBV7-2	CASSLGGPTSSQETQYF	TGTGCCAGCAGCTTAGGTGGGCCAACTAGCTCGCAAGAGACCCAGTACTTC
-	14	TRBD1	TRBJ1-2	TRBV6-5	CATENRGGNYGYTF	TGTGCCACCGAGAACAGGGGGGGGAACTATGGCTACACCTTC
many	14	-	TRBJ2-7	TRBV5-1	CASSLSRSSYEQYF	TGTGCCAGCAGCTTAAGTAGGAGCTCCTACGAGCAGTACTTC
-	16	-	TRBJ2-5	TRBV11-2	CASSLGATGDLETQYF	TGTGCCAGCAGCTTAGGGGCAACGGGGGACCTAGAGACCCAGTACTTC
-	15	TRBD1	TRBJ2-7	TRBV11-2	CASSETRGRVYEQYF	TGTGCCAGCAGCGAAACGAGGGGGCGAGTTTACGAGCAGTACTTC
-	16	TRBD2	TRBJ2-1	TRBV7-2	CASSSPSGLWYNGQFF	TGTGCCAGCAGCTCGCCTAGCGGGCTATGGTACAATGGGCAGTTCTTC
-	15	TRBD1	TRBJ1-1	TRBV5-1	CASSQETGVNTEAFF	TGCGCCAGCAGCCAAGAGACAGGGGTGAACACTGAAGCTTTCTTT
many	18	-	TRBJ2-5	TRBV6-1	CASSEALRSGHWRETQYF	TGTGCCAGCAGTGAAGCGCTTCGGAGCGGACATTGGAGGGAGACCCAGTACTTC
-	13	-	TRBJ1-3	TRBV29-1	CSVSPISGNTIYF	TGCAGCGTTAGCCCCATCTCTGGAAACACCATATATTTT
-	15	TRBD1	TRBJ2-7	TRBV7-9	CSSSPWGQDVREQYF	TGTTCCAGCAGCCCGTGGGGACAGGACGTACGTGAGCAGTACTTC
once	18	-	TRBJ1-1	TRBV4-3	CASSRDTLGGRVNTEAFF	TGCGCCAGCAGCCGAGATACGTTGGGGGGCCGGGTGAACACTGAAGCTTTCTTT
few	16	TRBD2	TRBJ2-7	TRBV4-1	CASSQGREFISYEQYF	TGCGCCAGCAGCCAGGGGCGGGAGTTCATATCCTACGAGCAGTACTTC
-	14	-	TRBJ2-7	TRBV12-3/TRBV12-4	CASSPTFGGPEQYF	TGTGCCAGCAGTCCGACTTTCGGGGGGCCAGAGCAGTACTTC
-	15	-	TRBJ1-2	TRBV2	CASSEGADVYYGYTF	TGTGCCAGCAGTGAGGGGGCAGACGTGTACTATGGCTACACCTTC
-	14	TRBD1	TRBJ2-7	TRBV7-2	CASSVLGQIYEQYF	TGTGCCAGCAGTGTTCTGGGACAGATCTACGAGCAGTACTTC
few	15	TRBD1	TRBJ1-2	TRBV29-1	CSVEPTGGFDYGYTF	TGCAGCGTTGAACCTACAGGGGGCTTCGACTATGGCTACACCTTC
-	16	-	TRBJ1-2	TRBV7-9	CASSSPPRGRIGGYTF	TGTGCCAGCAGCTCCCCTCCTAGAGGCCGCATCGGGGGCTACACCTTC
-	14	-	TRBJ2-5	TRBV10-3	CAIMPTGYQETQYF	TGTGCCATCATGCCTACAGGCTACCAAGAGACCCAGTACTTC
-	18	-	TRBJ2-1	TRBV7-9	CASSSPSWGSASYNEQFF	TGTGCCAGCAGCTCCCCCTCGTGGGGCAGCGCTTCCTACAATGAGCAGTTCTTC
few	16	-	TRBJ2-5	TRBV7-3	CASSFRGTVPYNEQYF	TGTGCCAGCAGCTTTCGGGGGACCGTGCCCTACAATGAGCAGTACTTC
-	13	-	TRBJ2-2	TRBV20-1	CSARVLAGVELFF	TGCAGTGCTAGGGTCCTAGCCGGAGTCGAGCTGTTTTTT
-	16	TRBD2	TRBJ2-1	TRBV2	CASSLSGATYQETQFF	TGTGCCAGCAGCCTGAGCGGGGCGACGTACCAAGAGACCCAGTTCTTC
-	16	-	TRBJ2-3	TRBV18	CASSPQLASSTDTQYF	TGTGCCAGCTCACCACAGCTAGCGTCTAGCACAGATACGCAGTATTTT
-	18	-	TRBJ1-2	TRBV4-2	CASSQVNDASTGNYGYTF	TGTGCCAGCAGCCAAGTAAATGATGCCTCCACAGGGAACTATGGCTACACCTTC
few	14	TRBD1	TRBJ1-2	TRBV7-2	CASSSGQGASGYTF	TGTGCCAGCAGCTCCGGACAGGGGGCTTCCGGCTACACCTTC
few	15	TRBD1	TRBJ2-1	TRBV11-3	CASSFLGQGTDEQFF	TGTGCCAGCAGCTTCTTAGGACAGGGGACAGATGAGCAGTTCTTC
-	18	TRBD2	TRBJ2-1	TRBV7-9	CASSQTSGSAISYNEQFF	TGTGCCAGCAGCCAGACTAGCGGGAGTGCAATCTCCTACAATGAGCAGTTCTTC
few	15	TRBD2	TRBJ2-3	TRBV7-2	CASSRTSWRTDTQYF	TGTGCCAGCAGCCGGACTAGCTGGCGGACAGATACGCAGTATTTT
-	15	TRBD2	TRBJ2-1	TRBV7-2	CASSSPSSGSNEQFF	TGTGCCAGCAGTTCCCCTTCAAGCGGGAGCAATGAGCAGTTCTTC
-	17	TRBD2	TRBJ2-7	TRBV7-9	CASSLARVRGGSYEQYF	TGTGCCAGCAGCTTAGCGAGGGTGCGGGGGGGCTCCTACGAGCAGTACTTC
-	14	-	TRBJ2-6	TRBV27	CASQVVSGANVLTF	TGTGCCTCACAGGTGGTCTCTGGGGCCAACGTCCTGACTTTC
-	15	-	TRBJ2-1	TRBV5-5	CASSIRTDSYNEQFF	TGTGCCAGCAGCATCCGGACAGACTCCTACAATGAGCAGTTCTTC
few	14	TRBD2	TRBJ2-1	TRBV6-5	CASSPPGGRNEQFF	TGTGCCAGCAGTCCCCCCGGGGGGAGGAATGAGCAGTTCTTC
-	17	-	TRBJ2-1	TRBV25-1	CASSELWGRGGRNEQFF	TGTGCCAGCAGTGAACTCTGGGGAAGGGGGGGCAGGAATGAGCAGTTCTTC
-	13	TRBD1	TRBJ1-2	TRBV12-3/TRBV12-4	CASTMTGGYGYTF	TGTGCCAGCACCATGACAGGGGGATATGGCTACACCTTC